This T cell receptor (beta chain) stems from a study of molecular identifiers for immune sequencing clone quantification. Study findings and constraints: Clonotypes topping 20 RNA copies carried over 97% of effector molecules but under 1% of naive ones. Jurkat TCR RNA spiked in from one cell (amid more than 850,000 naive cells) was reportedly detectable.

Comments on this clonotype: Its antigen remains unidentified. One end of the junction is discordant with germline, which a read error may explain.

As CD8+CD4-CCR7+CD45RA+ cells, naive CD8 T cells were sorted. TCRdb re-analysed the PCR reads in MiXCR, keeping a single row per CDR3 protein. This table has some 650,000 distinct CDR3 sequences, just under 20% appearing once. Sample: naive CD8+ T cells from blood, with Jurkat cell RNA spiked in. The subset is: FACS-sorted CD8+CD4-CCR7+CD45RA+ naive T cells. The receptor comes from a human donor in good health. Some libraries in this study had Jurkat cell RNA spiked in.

The CDR3 coding sequence is TGTGCCTGCAGTTACCCGGAGACTGGGGACTACAATGAGCAGTTCTTC. It yields the protein CACSYPETGDYNEQFF. The chain links TRBV6-2 or TRBV6-3 to TRBJ2-1; D gene ambiguous. From germline, CDR1 is MNHEY and CDR2 SVGEGT. The CDR3 totals 16 residues.